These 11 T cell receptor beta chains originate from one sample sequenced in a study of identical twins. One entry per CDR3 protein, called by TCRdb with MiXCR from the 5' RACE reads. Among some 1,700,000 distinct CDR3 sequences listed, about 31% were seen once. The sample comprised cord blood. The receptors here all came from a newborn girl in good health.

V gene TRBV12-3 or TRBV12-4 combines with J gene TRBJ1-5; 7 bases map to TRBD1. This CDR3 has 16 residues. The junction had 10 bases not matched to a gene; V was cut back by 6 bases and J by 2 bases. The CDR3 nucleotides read TGTGCCAGCAGCGCGCCCAGGGGGGGAGGCAATCAGCCCCAGCATTTT. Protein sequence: CASSAPRGGGNQPQHF.

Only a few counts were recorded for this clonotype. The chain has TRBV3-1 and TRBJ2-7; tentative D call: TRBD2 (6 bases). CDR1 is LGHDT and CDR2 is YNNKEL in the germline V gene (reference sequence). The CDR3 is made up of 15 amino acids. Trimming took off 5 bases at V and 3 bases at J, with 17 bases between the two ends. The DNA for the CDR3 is TGTGCCAGCAGCGAATGGGGGGTAGGAATCTACGAGCAGTACTTC. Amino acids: CASSEWGVGIYEQYF.

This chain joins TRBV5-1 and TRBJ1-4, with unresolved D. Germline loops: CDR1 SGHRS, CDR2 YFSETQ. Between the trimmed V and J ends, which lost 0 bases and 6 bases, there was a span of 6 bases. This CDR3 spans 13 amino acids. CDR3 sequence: CASSLDRYEKLFF. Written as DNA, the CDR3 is TGCGCCAGCAGCTTGGACAGATATGAAAAACTGTTTTTT.

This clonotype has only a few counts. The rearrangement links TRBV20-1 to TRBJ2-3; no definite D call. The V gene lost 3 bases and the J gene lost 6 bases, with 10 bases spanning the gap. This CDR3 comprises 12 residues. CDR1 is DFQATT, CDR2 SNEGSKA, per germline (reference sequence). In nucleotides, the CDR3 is TGCAGTGCTAGGCCGCCTGGGGATACGCAGTATTTT. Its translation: CSARPPGDTQYF.

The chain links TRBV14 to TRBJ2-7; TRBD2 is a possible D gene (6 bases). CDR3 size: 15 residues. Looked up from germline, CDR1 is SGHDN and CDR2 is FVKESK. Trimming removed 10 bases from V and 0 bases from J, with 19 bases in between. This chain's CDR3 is CATSWVRGNSYEQYF. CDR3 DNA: TGTGCCACCTCATGGGTGCGGGGAAACTCCTACGAGCAGTACTTC.

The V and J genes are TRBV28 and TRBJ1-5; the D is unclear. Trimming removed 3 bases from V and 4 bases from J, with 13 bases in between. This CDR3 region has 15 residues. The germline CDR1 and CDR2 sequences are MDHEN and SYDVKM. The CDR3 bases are TGTGCCAGCAGTTTTAAGGCAGGAGCTAATCAGCCCCAGCATTTT. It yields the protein CASSFKAGANQPQHF.

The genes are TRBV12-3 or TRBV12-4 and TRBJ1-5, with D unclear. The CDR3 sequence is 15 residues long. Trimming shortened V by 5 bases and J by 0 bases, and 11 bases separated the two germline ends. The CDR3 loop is CASSITAYSNQPQHF. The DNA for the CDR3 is TGTGCCAGCAGTATTACAGCGTATAGCAATCAGCCCCAGCATTTT.

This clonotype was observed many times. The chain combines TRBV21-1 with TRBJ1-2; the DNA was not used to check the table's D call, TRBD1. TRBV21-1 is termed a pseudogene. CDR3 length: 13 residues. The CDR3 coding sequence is TGTGCCAGCAGCAAAGGGACTAACTATGGCTACACCTTC. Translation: CASSKGTNYGYTF.

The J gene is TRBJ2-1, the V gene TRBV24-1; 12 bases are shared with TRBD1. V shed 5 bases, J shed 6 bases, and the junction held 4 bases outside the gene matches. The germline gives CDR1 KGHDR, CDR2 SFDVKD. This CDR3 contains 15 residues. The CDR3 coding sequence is TGTGCCACCAGTGCGCCGGGACAGGGGGCCAATGAGCAGTTCTTC. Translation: CATSAPGQGANEQFF.

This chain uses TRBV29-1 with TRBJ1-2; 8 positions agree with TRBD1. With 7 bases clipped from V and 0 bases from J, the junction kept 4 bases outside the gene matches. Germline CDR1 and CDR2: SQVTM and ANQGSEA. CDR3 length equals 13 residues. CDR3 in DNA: TGCAGCGCCGGGGACAGGACTAACTATGGCTACACCTTC. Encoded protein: CSAGDRTNYGYTF.

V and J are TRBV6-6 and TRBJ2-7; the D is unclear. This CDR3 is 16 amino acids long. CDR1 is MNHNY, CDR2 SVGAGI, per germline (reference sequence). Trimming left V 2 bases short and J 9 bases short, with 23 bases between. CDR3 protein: CASSYATLTTGFGQYF. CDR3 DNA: TGTGCCAGCAGTTACGCGACACTAACGACTGGGTTTGGGCAGTACTTC.